The TCR beta chain under discussion was sequenced for a study of cytomegalovirus exposure and HLA in healthy donors. Whole-study context: Early on, a data release was issued that held some 85 million unique TCRs from HLA-typed donors. There were around 390 genotyped donors. Of these, 75% to 85% fell in the genetic ancestry cluster associated with self-reported Caucasian donors. Broader study findings: The investigators catalogued 150 or so TCR beta chains as cytomegalovirus-associated.

PCR used 60 Vbeta primers and 13 Jbeta primers. Produced via immunoSEQ multiplex PCR; TCRdb's table is partial and in-frame only. Of roughly 300,000 clones listed, 70% to 90% are singletons. Each donor was nominally healthy when sampled (though unrecorded immune exposures were likely). The germline V and J ends were trimmed by 4 bases and 7 bases, with 8 bases remaining between them. The germline gives CDR1 SGDLS, CDR2 YYNGEE. The length of the CDR3 is 11 residues. Of note for this clone: Its cognate antigen is unknown.

The TCR originated in a man aged 35 to 55 in good health and CMV-seropositive. The specimen was PBMCs. The V gene is TRBV9, the J gene TRBJ1-1, with D possibly matching TRBD1 (5 bases). The CDR3, as DNA: TGTGCCAGCAGCCCCGGGGGTGAAGCTTTCTTT. Its translation: CASSPGGEAFF.